This T cell receptor beta chain comes out of a study of OX40 agonist ivuxolimab in advanced cancers. As for the study in general: From 23 to 79 years was the age range, with a mean of around 57 years, and over 70% were male.

TCRdb keeps only in-frame clones here, not all; method: immunoSEQ multiplex PCR. Among around 60,000 clones, around 90% were seen once, and the ten largest hold approximately 16%. This CDR3 contains 15 residues. Trimming took 6 bases from V and 6 from J; bases not matched to a gene: 6. Germline V gene data show CDR1 as LNHDA and CDR2 as SQIVND (reference sequence). Overall study results and limits: Patients who responded partially at 0.1-3.0 mg/kg showed clonal expansion ranking among the lowest.

Only one count was recorded for this clone. Its cognate antigen is unknown. This chain joins TRBV19 and TRBJ2-1; 12 bases line up with TRBD2. This specimen consisted of CD4+ or CD8+ T cells sorted from blood, obtained in a trial of the OX40 agonist ivuxolimab. The clonotype was recovered from an adult with an advanced solid tumor such as melanoma, head and neck, liver or kidney cancer. Here the CDR3 DNA reads TGTGCCAGTAGGGGACTAGCGGGCGCCGGCAATGAGCAGTTCTTC. Protein product: CASRGLAGAGNEQFF.